Below, one T cell receptor (beta chain) is given with its context. All TRB cDNA libraries came from 5' RACE performed with UMI labels. From its re-call of the 5' RACE reads, TCRdb lists each CDR3 protein once, without DNA. The listing contains fewer than 55,000 distinct CDR3 sequences. The record originates from a study of CXCR3-negative and CXCR3-positive naive CD8 T cells. The origin of this receptor is a human donor in good health. Some clones in this sample may be carry-over from other donors' samples. Sequenced material: naive CXCR3- CD8+ T cells from blood. Subset defined: CD45RO-CCR7+CD27+CD95- naive CD8+ T cells lacking CXCR3 (TNR3-).

The CDR3 loop reads CASSFSGGGTTETQYF. The V call is TRBV5-5, the J call TRBJ2-5; absent DNA, TCRdb's TRBD2 call cannot be checked. The CDR3 extends over 16 amino acids. Germline-derived CDR1 and CDR2 are SGHKS and YYEKEE (reference sequence).